Below, 3 T cell receptor beta chains from the same sample are listed, as sequenced in a study of post-analysis software for immune sequencing data. Notes on the study in general: Roughly five TRBV segments were more frequent in patients than controls; TRBV5-6, TRBV5-1 and TRBV20-1 belonged to this group.

cDNA libraries of TCR beta carried unique molecular identifiers. MiXCR was run by TCRdb on the PCR reads, yielding one entry per CDR3 protein. The table includes 700,000 to 800,000 distinct CDR3 sequences, 30% detected once. For these TCRs, the target antigens are not known. The specimen was blood. Source of these receptors: a girl aged 5-17 years with multiple sclerosis.

This chain connects TRBV2 to TRBJ2-3; 9 bases are shared with TRBD2. After removal of 10 bases from V and 0 bases from J, the junction contained 8 bases not matched to a gene. Germline CDR1 reads SNHLY; CDR2 reads FYNNEI. The CDR3 consists of 15 residues. CDR3 sequence: CANEPSGMSTDTQYF. In DNA, the CDR3 is TGTGCCAACGAACCTAGCGGGATGAGCACAGATACGCAGTATTTT.

V usage is TRBV29-1 and J usage is TRBJ2-4; 8 bases line up with TRBD1. The J call is doubtful: the DNA matches TRBJ2-7 better. CDR3 length equals 14 residues. The germline CDR1 and CDR2 sequences are SQVTM and ANQGSEA. This CDR3 is CSIAAGTGLHEQYF. For the CDR3, the DNA is TGCAGCATCGCCGCCGGGACAGGTCTGCACGAGCAGTACTTC.

The V gene is TRBV28, the J gene TRBJ2-7, with a weak D call TRBD2 (6 bases). CDR3 length equals 14 residues. The V and J ends lost 11 bases and 7 bases respectively, with 24 bases between them. Germline V gene sequence: CDR1 MDHEN, CDR2 SYDVKM. The CDR3 region is CALQGGASTQEQYF. CDR3 in DNA: TGTGCCCTGCAGGGCGGGGCCAGCACTCAAGAGCAGTACTTC.